This T cell receptor (beta chain) was sequenced during a study of early T cells in non-severe SARS-CoV-2 infection. Turning to the study itself: The sequenced material was bulk RNA from unsorted whole blood, and its chains were unpaired. Study results and limitations: Matching against VDJdb likely underestimated virus-specific expansions, favoring anti-spike CD8.

The CDR3 sequence is 16 residues long. V shed 0 bases, J shed 7 bases, and the junction held 7 bases outside the gene matches. Germline V CDR1 and CDR2: MGHRA, YSYEKL. This clonotype was seen a few times. The antigen is not known. Unique molecular identifiers were affixed to single, distinct cDNA molecules. In TCRdb, the 5' RACE reads were re-called with MiXCR into one record per CDR3 protein. Among about 64,000 distinct CDR3 sequences listed, less than 15% were seen once. The sequence derives from an adult who was a healthcare worker with PCR-confirmed SARS-CoV-2 infection or an uninfected control (not recorded which). The sample was whole blood. V and J are TRBV4-1 and TRBJ2-7; 12 bases fit TRBD2. The CDR3 is CASSQEGLAGLWEQYF. DNA for the CDR3: TGCGCCAGCAGCCAAGAAGGACTAGCGGGGTTGTGGGAGCAGTACTTC.